The T cell receptor beta chain described here comes from a study of shared T cell receptors in the human thymus. The table came from immunoSEQ multiplex PCR; TCRdb's copy has only in-frame clones and leaves some out. The data contain some 400,000 clones, about 95% of them singletons. CDR1 is MNHNS and CDR2 is SASEGT in the germline V gene. V lost 5 bases to trimming and J lost 3 bases, with 14 bases between them. This CDR3 spans 14 amino acids. The chain couples TRBV6-1 to TRBJ2-7; D may be TRBD1 (6 bases). The sequence derives from a human donor. Input material: thymocytes. CDR3 residues: CASSWGQNGYEQYF. The CDR3 coding sequence is TGTGCCAGCAGTTGGGGGCAGAACGGCTACGAGCAGTACTTC.